This is a list of T cell receptor beta chains from one sample in a study of T cell responses to AZD1222 COVID-19 vaccine. Clones were read by immunoSEQ multiplex PCR, and TCRdb kept only the in-frame ones, dropping some. The sample gives about 110,000 clones, roughly nine tenths of which show up once; around 6.7% is in the top ten. Material: peripheral blood, obtained on day 0 of AZD1222 vaccination. Receptors were obtained from an adult in good health. Both conserved end residues are part of each CDR3. The D gene is left open where the match is weak. The listing skips clone size in some rows; elsewhere it reads once, few, many or a size class.

TRBV15	.	TRBJ2-5	.	TGTGCCACCACCTTGGGCGAAAAAGAGACCCAGTACTTC	CATTLGEKETQYF
TRBV19	TRBD2	TRBJ2-5	.	TGTGCCAGTAGTGAGGGACTAGCGGAGCTAGAGACCCAGTACTTC	CASSEGLAELETQYF
TRBV10-3	TRBD1	TRBJ2-7	.	TGTGCCATCAGATCCGGGACAGGGGGGACCTACGAGCAGTACTTC	CAIRSGTGGTYEQYF
TRBV7-9	TRBD2	TRBJ2-2	.	TGTGCCAGCAGCCTCGGGAGGCTCACCGGGGAGCTGTTTTTT	CASSLGRLTGELFF
TRBV7-9	.	TRBJ1-4	.	TGTGCCAGCAGCAGGGGAAATGAAAAACTGTTTTTT	CASSRGNEKLFF
TRBV15	TRBD1	TRBJ1-4	.	TGTGCCACCAGCAGCTGGGACAGTCTTAATGAAAAACTGTTTTTT	CATSSWDSLNEKLFF
TRBV6-1	.	TRBJ2-7	.	TGTGCCAGCAGTCTTATGACAGCGAACTACGAGCAGTACTTC	CASSLMTANYEQYF
TRBV2	.	TRBJ1-1	.	TGTGCCAGCAGTGATGCGCTTTTGGGGAAAGCTTTCTTT	CASSDALLGKAFF
TRBV18	.	TRBJ1-2	.	TGTGCCAGCTCACCCCCCACGTCGGGGAACTATGGCTACACCTTC	CASSPPTSGNYGYTF
TRBV18	.	TRBJ1-1	.	TGTGCCAGCATCACCGGGGGGGTGAGAACTGAAGCTTTCTTT	CASITGGVRTEAFF
TRBV7-2	TRBD1	TRBJ1-2	.	TGTGCCAGCAGCCCAGGGGCAGGGGGGTTGAGTGGCTACACCTTC	CASSPGAGGLSGYTF
TRBV6-5	.	TRBJ1-5	.	TGTGCCAGCAGGGGCAGCAATCAGCCCCAGCATTTT	CASRGSNQPQHF
TRBV27	.	TRBJ1-5	few	TGTGCCAGCAGTACTACTCGACAGCAGCCCCAGCATTTT	CASSTTRQQPQHF
TRBV6-2/TRBV6-3	.	TRBJ1-2	.	TGTGCCAGCAGTACACCCCGGGGCTACACCTTC	CASSTPRGYTF
TRBV27	TRBD1	TRBJ1-5	.	TGTGCCAGCAGTCCAAGACAGGGAGATCAGCCCCAGCATTTT	CASSPRQGDQPQHF
TRBV6-2/TRBV6-3	TRBD2	TRBJ2-3	.	TGTGCCAGCAGCTCTCCTAGCGGGAGAATGACAGATACGCAGTATTTT	CASSSPSGRMTDTQYF
TRBV6-2/TRBV6-3	TRBD2	TRBJ2-1	.	TGTGCCAGCAGTCACGAATCACTAGCGGGACGGCGCAATGAGCAGTTCTTC	CASSHESLAGRRNEQFF
TRBV5-4	TRBD2	TRBJ2-7	.	TGTGCCAGCAGCCCTGGACTAGCCCGGGAGTCCGGGCAGTACTTC	CASSPGLARESGQYF
TRBV15	.	TRBJ2-7	once	TGTGCCACCAGCAGGGAGTTACCAAGGACGGGACGGAGCTCCTACGAGCAGTACTTC	CATSRELPRTGRSSYEQYF
TRBV7-6	.	TRBJ2-1	.	TGTGCCAGCAGCTTATTCTCAGGGATCCCTCCCCCGAAGGAGCAGTTCTTC	CASSLFSGIPPPKEQFF